Included here is one T cell receptor beta chain sequence, with context. The identical CDR3 is also encoded by other nucleotide sequences in the sample. This table comes from immunoSEQ multiplex PCR, and its TCRdb copy is limited to in-frame clones, with some not included. The sample carries around 140,000 clones, about three quarters recorded once. Recovered Cohort 3 donors showed two negative PCRs, clearance, or symptom resolution. The data are from a study of blood T cell repertoires in COVID-19. The overall study: The origin of the acute and convalescent COVID-19 samples was the United States, Italy and Spain.

This CDR3 region has 14 residues. V was cut by 3 bases and J by 4 bases, with 10 bases left in between. Germline loops: CDR1 LNHDA, CDR2 SQIVND (reference sequence). Sequencing input: PBMCs or T cells enriched from blood (not recorded which). The chain uses TRBV19 and TRBJ1-5; D possibly corresponds to TRBD1 (5 bases). The TCR comes from a woman aged 45-59 years who had recovered from COVID-19. CDR3 sequence (DNA): TGTGCCAGTAGTATCCAGGGAGGGAATCAGCCCCAGCATTTT. Encoded protein: CASSIQGGNQPQHF.